The rows below give T cell receptor beta chains drawn from one sample of a study of cytotoxic CD8 clonotypes in ibrutinib-treated CLL. Data came from immunoSEQ multiplex PCR; TCRdb stores just in-frame clones and leaves some out. The table shows some 310,000 clones, with around four fifths occurring only once. The sequencing here drew on PBMCs, taken before ibrutinib treatment. Receptor source: a human donor with chronic lymphocytic leukemia. Both conserved end residues are part of each CDR3. The order of the fields is V gene, J gene, D gene, clone size, CDR3 DNA, CDR3 protein. D genes are given only for firm matches. Clone size is stated in some rows and not others, as once, few, many or a class when expanded.

TRBV2	TRBJ2-1	-	-	TGTGCCAGCAGACCGAGGGGGAATGAGCAGTTCTTC	CASRPRGNEQFF
TRBV7-3	TRBJ2-2	-	-	TGTGCCAGCAGCTCTGGCACGAACACCGGGGAGCTGTTTTTT	CASSSGTNTGELFF
TRBV14	TRBJ2-7	-	-	TGTGCCAGCAGCCAAGATACGGCCGAGCAGTACTTC	CASSQDTAEQYF
TRBV7-2	TRBJ2-1	TRBD2	-	TGTGCCAGCAGCCAGACTAGCGACCCCTACAATGAGCAGTTCTTC	CASSQTSDPYNEQFF
TRBV9	TRBJ2-7	-	few	TGTGCCAGCAGCGTAGGCACTTCCTACGAGCAGTACTTC	CASSVGTSYEQYF
TRBV7-6	TRBJ2-3	-	-	TGTGCCAGCAGCCGGCCGGGACTCAGCACAGATACGCAGTATTTT	CASSRPGLSTDTQYF
TRBV11-2	TRBJ2-1	TRBD2	-	TGTGCCAGCAGCACTAGCGGGGGGGGTTACAATGAGCAGTTCTTC	CASSTSGGGYNEQFF
TRBV5-6	TRBJ2-1	-	-	TGTGCCAGCAGCTTGGCTGTGGACCCCCAGTTCTTC	CASSLAVDPQFF
TRBV19	TRBJ2-1	-	-	TGTGCCAGTAGTATAGATAGGGGCGGGTACAATGAGCAGTTCTTC	CASSIDRGGYNEQFF
TRBV7-2	TRBJ1-1	-	few	TGTGCCAGCGGATTGGGGCCGGGGAACACTGAAGCTTTCTTT	CASGLGPGNTEAFF
TRBV7-9	TRBJ2-7	-	-	TGTGCCAGCAGCCCCAGGGAGAACGAGCAGTACTTC	CASSPRENEQYF
TRBV6-5	TRBJ1-1	-	-	TGTGCCAGCGCCGTGGGCACTGAAGCTTTCTTT	CASAVGTEAFF
TRBV10-2	TRBJ2-2	-	-	TGCGCCAGCAGTCGGGCGGCTACCGGGGAGCTGTTTTTT	CASSRAATGELFF